This T cell receptor (beta chain) stems from a study of blood T cell repertoires in COVID-19. For the study at large: The cDNA or gDNA used as material had been derived from T cells, B-cell-depleted T cells, or PBMCs.

The germline V gene has CDR1 SGHDT and CDR2 YYEEEE. This CDR3 is 13 amino acids long. Trimming shortened V by 3 bases and J by 4 bases, and 10 bases separated the two germline ends. Using immunoSEQ multiplex PCR, the repertoire was profiled, and TCRdb retains in-frame clones only, with some absent. The sample shows roughly 250,000 clones, about 85% of them seen only once. Followed longitudinally, the Seattle patients had been enrolled during active infection. This sequence joins TRBV5-6 and TRBJ1-2; no firm D call. This receptor was identified in a human donor with COVID-19, enrolled during active disease. The donor label of this sample is uncertain. The sequencing input was peripheral blood. CDR3 DNA sequence: TGTGCCAGCAGCTCCAGCGCGGGCTATGGCTACACCTTC. Its translation is CASSSSAGYGYTF.